The 10 T cell receptor beta chains given below trace back to one sample, sequenced in a study of blood T cell repertoires in COVID-19. Produced via immunoSEQ multiplex PCR; TCRdb's table is partial and in-frame only. Of about 300,000 clones in the sample, approximately 90% were seen once. Sequencing input: PBMCs or T cells enriched from blood (not recorded which). These receptors were collected from a woman under 30 who had recovered from COVID-19.

This chain joins TRBV6-5 and TRBJ1-2; D gene ambiguous. Germline assignment: CDR1 MNHEY and CDR2 SVGAGI. Trimming left V 3 bases short and J 1 base short, with 12 bases between. This CDR3 has 15 residues. The CDR3 DNA sequence: TGTGCCAGCAGTTATCTTTACTTAAGTAACTATGGCTACACCTTC. Translated: CASSYLYLSNYGYTF.

This clone has a single count. This chain joins TRBV24-1 and TRBJ2-7, with 13 bases matching TRBD2. V dropped 0 bases and J dropped 4; count of bases not matched to a gene: 2. Germline assignment: CDR1 KGHDR and CDR2 SFDVKD. The CDR3 length is 16 residues. The CDR3 reads CATSDLGTSGNYEQYF. The CDR3 nucleotides read TGTGCCACCAGTGATTTGGGGACTAGCGGGAATTACGAGCAGTACTTC.

A single count supports this clone. The V and J genes are TRBV18 and TRBJ2-2; D gene unclear. Per the germline V gene, CDR1 is KGHSH and CDR2 is LQKENI. The V end was cut by 1 base, the J end by 1 base, with 7 bases between. This CDR3 has 15 amino acids. The CDR3 loop reads CASSPRVENTGELFF. The CDR3 bases are TGTGCCAGCTCACCACGAGTAGAGAACACCGGGGAGCTGTTTTTT.

This sequence joins TRBV7-9 and TRBJ2-2; D may be TRBD1 (6 bases). Germline V gene data show CDR1 as SEHNR and CDR2 as FQNEAQ (reference sequence). Trimming removed 3 bases from V and 2 bases from J, with 10 bases in between. The length of the CDR3 is 15 residues. The CDR3 bases are TGTGCCAGCAGCTTCGGGACACCTAACACCGGGGAGCTGTTTTTT. Its translation is CASSFGTPNTGELFF.

This clone was observed once. This rearrangement joins TRBV6-5 to TRBJ2-7; D is perhaps TRBD2 (5 bases). The germline V gene encodes CDR1 MNHEY and CDR2 SVGAGI. The CDR3 runs 15 residues. V was shortened by 5 bases and J by 4 bases, with 18 bases between the two germline ends. CDR3 in amino acids: CASSPGGSGAYEQYF. Here the CDR3 DNA reads TGTGCCAGCAGTCCCGGTGGGAGCGGAGCTTACGAGCAGTACTTC.

This chain joins TRBV6-5 and TRBJ2-1; 11 bases agree with TRBD2. This CDR3 has 15 amino acids. Germline V CDR1 and CDR2: MNHEY, SVGAGI. Trimming at V came to 6 bases and at J to 7 bases, leaving 8 bases not matched to a gene. The CDR3 DNA sequence: TGTGCCAGCAGGGGAGGTAGCGGGAGGGTAAATGAGCAGTTCTTC. Its protein is CASRGGSGRVNEQFF.

This rearrangement joins TRBV6-5 to TRBJ1-4, with TRBD1 as a possible D gene (5 bases). Germline CDR1 is MNHEY and CDR2 is SVGAGI. The CDR3 runs 13 residues. V was shortened by 6 bases and J by 6 bases, with 11 bases between the two germline ends. DNA for the CDR3: TGTGCCAGCAGATGGGGAGGGGATGAAAAACTGTTTTTT. As protein: CASRWGGDEKLFF.

The gene calls are TRBV7-8 and TRBJ1-1, with D perhaps matching TRBD1 (6 bases). Germline lookup yields CDR1 SGHVS and CDR2 FQNEAQ. The V end was cut by 1 base, the J end by 7 bases, with 16 bases between. The CDR3 covers 15 residues. CDR3 nucleotide sequence: TGTGCCAGCAGCTTAGTGACAGGTGATTTACTTGAAGCTTTCTTT. It specifies CASSLVTGDLLEAFF.

The chain uses TRBV19 and TRBJ2-7, with TRBD1 matching 9 bases. J was trimmed by 2 bases and V by 6 bases; bases with no gene match: 8. Looked up from germline, CDR1 is LNHDA and CDR2 is SQIVND (reference sequence). The CDR3 totals 15 residues. The CDR3 loop is CASSGRTGETYEQYF. CDR3 DNA: TGTGCCAGTAGCGGTCGGACAGGGGAGACCTACGAGCAGTACTTC.

V and J are TRBV7-9 and TRBJ1-2; 9 bases map to TRBD1. CDR3 length: 16 residues. Trimming removed 2 bases from V and 4 bases from J; junction bases left unmatched: 8. Germline V gene lookup returns CDR1 SEHNR and CDR2 FQNEAQ (reference sequence). CDR3 nucleotides: TGTGCCAGCAGCTTACTAATGGGACAGGGAGTCTATGGCTACACCTTC. Protein: CASSLLMGQGVYGYTF.